A selection of T cell receptor beta chains follows, all from one sample in a study of blood T cell repertoires in COVID-19. The assay was immunoSEQ multiplex PCR, and TCRdb's table has in-frame clones only and misses some. This sample has 180,000 or so clones, with roughly 80% found just once. Material for sequencing was PBMCs or T cells enriched from blood (not recorded which). These receptors originate from a man aged 40-50 years who had recovered from COVID-19. CDR3s include the opening cysteine and the closing phenylalanine or tryptophan. The D gene is left open where the match is weak. Not every row has a clone size; where given, it reads once, few, many or a size class.

TRBD1	TRBJ1-4	14	NA	TRBV5-6	TGTGCCAGCAGCCGGGACAGCATTAATGAAAAACTGTTTTTT	CASSRDSINEKLFF
NA	TRBJ1-1	16	NA	TRBV3-1/TRBV3-2	TGTGCCAGCAGCCAAGGCGGGTTTGTGTCGGGGACTGAAGCTTTCTTT	CASSQGGFVSGTEAFF
NA	TRBJ1-1	15	NA	TRBV4-1	TGCGCCAGCAGCCAGGATCAGGGTCTCTACACTGAAGCTTTCTTT	CASSQDQGLYTEAFF
NA	TRBJ1-1	13	NA	TRBV19	TGTGCCAGTAATTCCAGGGTCGTCACTGAAGCTTTCTTT	CASNSRVVTEAFF
NA	TRBJ2-7	14	NA	TRBV9	TGTGCCAGCAGCCCTGACTTCGTTAACTACGAGCAGTACTTC	CASSPDFVNYEQYF
TRBD1	TRBJ1-2	18	NA	TRBV5-4	TGTGCCAGCAGCTTGGAGTCCGGGACAGGGGAACATAACTATGGCTACACCTTC	CASSLESGTGEHNYGYTF
TRBD1	TRBJ2-7	14	few	TRBV5-1	TGCGCCAGCAGCCGGGACAGGAGCTCCTACGAGCAGTACTTC	CASSRDRSSYEQYF
TRBD1	TRBJ2-2	16	NA	TRBV9	TGTGCCAGCAGCCCGTGGACAGGGCCGAACACCGGGGAGCTGTTTTTT	CASSPWTGPNTGELFF
TRBD2	TRBJ2-7	15	NA	TRBV6-5	TGTGCCAGCACCCTAGCGGGGGGGCTTTTATCCGAGCAGTACTTC	CASTLAGGLLSEQYF
TRBD2	TRBJ2-3	16	NA	TRBV30	TGTGCCTGGAGTTCATTTAGCGGGGGGGCCGGAGATACGCAGTATTTT	CAWSSFSGGAGDTQYF